One sample yielded the 7 T cell receptor beta chains listed below, sequenced in a study of T cell repertoires in cytomegalovirus infection. TCRdb called the reads again in MiXCR, with one record for every CDR3 protein. Found here are about 230,000 distinct CDR3 sequences, around 6.4% of them singletons; the top ten hold under 7%. The sequenced sample consisted of PBMCs. Source of these receptors: a human donor in good health (CMV status not recorded). Some clones in this sample may be carry-over from other donors' samples.

This clonotype has at least ten counts. The junction departs from germline at one end; a sequencing error may be responsible. The chain combines TRBV7-8 with TRBJ2-1, with 14 bases that match TRBD2. Per the germline V gene, CDR1 is SGHVS and CDR2 is FQNEAQ. CDR3 size: 12 residues. The CDR3 DNA follows: TGTGCCAGCAGCTTCGGACTAGCGGGGGGTATCTTC. The encoded protein is CASSFGLAGGIF.

This clonotype was seen ten or more times. The chain uses TRBV4-3 and TRBJ2-6; D remains unclear. The CDR3 has 14 residues. The V gene's germline CDR1 is LGHNA and CDR2 YSLEER. V was trimmed by 3 bases and J by 2 bases, leaving 5 bases between them. CDR3 residues: CASSQGTGANVLTF. The CDR3, as DNA: TGCGCCAGCAGCCAGGGGACTGGGGCCAACGTCCTGACTTTC.

Ten or more counts support this clonotype. The chain is built from TRBV4-2 and TRBJ1-2; the D gene is possibly TRBD1 (6 bases). CDR3 length: 16 residues. Trimming removed 4 bases at V and 3 bases at J, with 18 bases between. CDR1 and CDR2 (germline): LGHNA, YNFKEQ. The CDR3 region is CASSPTLSRGDYGYTF. In nucleotides, the CDR3 is TGTGCCAGCAGCCCGACCCTATCAAGGGGGGACTATGGCTACACCTTC.

This clonotype occurred many times. The chain has TRBV3-1 and TRBJ1-6; D uncertain. Deletions cut 0 bases from V and 8 bases from J, with 5 bases between. The CDR3 totals 13 residues. From germline, CDR1 is LGHDT and CDR2 YNNKEL (reference sequence). CDR3 in DNA: TGTGCCAGCAGCCAAGAAATCCATTCACCCCTCCACTTT. As protein: CASSQEIHSPLHF.

This clonotype was observed many times. This chain's CDR3 is CASSRGDQPQHF. The CDR3 DNA reads as TGTGCCAGCAGTAGGGGGGATCAGCCCCAGCATTTT. V and J are TRBV7-9 and TRBJ1-5, with D perhaps TRBD1 (6 bases). The germline gives CDR1 SEHNR, CDR2 FQNEAQ (reference sequence). CDR3 length: 12 amino acids. Trimming removed 6 bases at V and 5 bases at J, with 8 bases between.

This clonotype was seen at least ten times. V usage is TRBV4-3 and J usage is TRBJ1-2; 9 bases align to TRBD1. The CDR3 runs to 17 residues. Germline CDR1 and CDR2: LGHNA and YSLEER. Trimming at V came to 0 bases and at J to 2 bases, leaving 7 bases not matched to a gene. The CDR3, as DNA: TGCGCCAGCAGCCAAGAAGTCTGGACAGGGGCCAACTATGGCTACACCTTC. It codes for CASSQEVWTGANYGYTF.

In its sample, this clonotype was seen a few times. J is TRBJ1-1 and V is TRBV30; D ambiguous. Germline V gene data show CDR1 as GTSNPN and CDR2 as SVGIG (reference sequence). V shed 0 bases and J shed 1 base, with 9 bases lying between them. The CDR3 spans 14 residues. CDR3 DNA sequence: TGTGCCTGGAGTGTACTGGCAGAGAACACTGAAGCTTTCTTT. It is translated as CAWSVLAENTEAFF.